This TCR beta chain originates from a study of patients and donors after allogeneic stem cell transplantation. TCRdb re-derived calls from the RT-PCR reads in MiXCR, one entry per CDR3 protein. The table shows some 200,000 distinct CDR3 sequences, with roughly 40% occurring only once. There are 16 residues in the CDR3. Trimming shortened V by 6 bases and J by 0 bases, and 15 bases separated the two germline ends. Germline CDR1 and CDR2: SGHTA and FQGNSA. The chain has TRBV7-2 and TRBJ2-1; D possibly corresponds to TRBD2 (5 bases). The sequence was obtained from a human donor who was either an allogeneic HSCT recipient or a stem cell or donor lymphocyte infusion donor (not recorded which). It is not recorded whose cells these are; they may come from a transplant donor. Input material: blood, either unsorted or a sorted T cell fraction (not recorded which). CDR3 residues: CASRPPDYRSYNEQFF. CDR3 nucleotides: TGTGCCAGCAGGCCTCCCGACTATCGCTCCTACAATGAGCAGTTCTTC.